This TCR beta chain was found in a study of T cells in Graves' hyperthyroidism and ophthalmopathy. There are a few counts of this clonotype. RNA transcripts were the template for amplifying TCR beta CDR3 regions. HTBI primers were used for first-round RT-PCR of the TCR CDR3. One entry per CDR3 protein, called by TCRdb with MiXCR from the multiplex PCR reads. The sample consists of a few hundred thousand distinct CDR3 sequences, about a sixth of them appearing once. The sequence derives from a woman aged 40 to 55 with Graves' ophthalmopathy. The specimen was blood.

CDR3 coding DNA: TGTGCCAGCAGCCCCTCAGGGGGCACATACGAGCAGTACTTC. It encodes CASSPSGGTYEQYF. V gene TRBV9 combines with J gene TRBJ2-7, with 8 bases fitting TRBD1. The CDR3 has 14 residues. J lost 4 bases, V lost 4 bases, and 7 bases had no gene match. The germline V gene encodes CDR1 SGDLS and CDR2 YYNGEE.